One and the same sample provided the 26 T cell receptor beta chains below, sequenced in a study of blood T cell repertoires in COVID-19. Repertoires were generated with immunoSEQ multiplex PCR, while TCRdb's copy carries only in-frame clones and drops some. The sample lists 200,000 or so clones, about nine tenths seen once, with 2% to 3% in the top ten. The specimen sequenced was peripheral blood. These receptors were collected from a young man with COVID-19, enrolled during active disease.

The chain is built from TRBV4-3 and TRBJ2-7; a possible D gene is TRBD2 (5 bases). The CDR3 loop spans 17 amino acids. The V gene's germline CDR1 is LGHNA and CDR2 YSLEER. Between the trimmed V and J ends, which lost 0 bases and 4 bases, there was a span of 19 bases. The CDR3 loop reads CASSQDHELHSGYEQYF. CDR3 bases: TGCGCCAGCAGCCAAGATCACGAGTTACACAGCGGATACGAGCAGTACTTC.

The rearrangement links TRBV11-2 to TRBJ1-2; D not certain. Germline-derived CDR1 and CDR2 are SGHAT and FQNNGV. The CDR3 is 17 residues long. V was clipped by 1 base and J by 0 bases, with 15 bases between them. CDR3: CASSLVSGSPANYGYTF. The CDR3 DNA sequence: TGTGCCAGCAGCTTAGTTTCCGGGTCCCCCGCTAACTATGGCTACACCTTC.

The rearrangement uses TRBV9 and TRBJ2-1, with D possibly matching TRBD2 (6 bases). The length of the CDR3 is 16 residues. Trimming removed 0 bases at V and 0 bases at J, with 10 bases between. Germline-derived CDR1 and CDR2 are SGDLS and YYNGEE. DNA for the CDR3: TGTGCCAGCAGCGTAGGGGGGGACGGCTCCTACAATGAGCAGTTCTTC. It specifies CASSVGGDGSYNEQFF. Filled out from reference TRBV9 and TRBJ2-1, the complete variable domain reads DSGVTQTPKHLITATGQRVTLRCSPRSGDLSVYWYQQSLDQGLQFLIQYYNGEERAKGNILERFSAQQFPDLHSELNLSSLELGDSALYFCASSVGGDGSYNEQFFGPGTRLTVL.

CDR3 amino acids: CASSDRGGAYEQYF. CDR3 nucleotides: TGTGCCAGTAGTGACAGAGGGGGAGCCTACGAGCAGTACTTC. J is TRBJ2-7 and V is TRBV19; the D gene is possibly TRBD1 (6 bases). Per germline, CDR1 LNHDA and CDR2 SQIVND (reference sequence). CDR3 size: 14 residues. Trimming shortened V by 5 bases and J by 2 bases, and 13 bases separated the two germline ends.

V usage is TRBV6-4 and J usage is TRBJ1-2; 9 nucleotides match TRBD1. The J segment lost 3 bases and the V segment lost 3 bases, leaving 2 bases of the junction unmatched. Per the germline V gene, CDR1 is MRHNA and CDR2 is SNTAGT. The CDR3 contains 14 residues. DNA for the CDR3: TGTGCCAGCAGTGAAACAGGGGGCTACTATGGCTACACCTTC. Translating it yields CASSETGGYYGYTF.

This chain uses TRBV28 with TRBJ1-6; maybe TRBD1 (5 bases). Trimming left V 5 bases short and J 9 bases short, with 20 bases between. This CDR3 spans 16 amino acids. CDR1 MDHEN and CDR2 SYDVKM come from the germline V gene. CDR3 sequence reads: CASSQRQTHWASPLHF. The CDR3 nucleotides read TGTGCCAGCAGTCAAAGACAGACGCATTGGGCTTCACCCCTCCACTTT.

The chain joins TRBV12-2 to TRBJ1-1. TRBV12-2 is given as a pseudogene. This CDR3 contains 14 residues. The DNA of the CDR3 is TGTGCAAGTCGCTTAACAGGGAGGGACACTGAAGCTTTCTTT. Its protein product is CASRLTGRDTEAFF.

The V gene is TRBV6-4, the J gene TRBJ2-3; 8 bases map to TRBD2. V was pared by 5 bases and J by 1 base, with 2 bases of the junction left unmatched. The CDR3 totals 14 residues. Germline values: CDR1 MRHNA, CDR2 SNTAGT. The CDR3 sequence is CASSLREGTDTQYF. The CDR3 coding sequence is TGTGCCAGCAGTTTGCGGGAGGGCACAGATACGCAGTATTTT.

The chain has TRBV14 and TRBJ1-1; 8 bases line up with TRBD1. The CDR3 sequence is 14 residues long. The ends lost 1 base at V and 5 bases at J; junction bases unmatched: 3. Looked up from germline, CDR1 is SGHDN and CDR2 is FVKESK. CDR3: CASSQGQGWTEAFF. DNA of the CDR3: TGTGCCAGCAGCCAAGGACAGGGGTGGACTGAAGCTTTCTTT.

This clone showed up just a few times. The V and J genes are TRBV11-2 and TRBJ1-1, with D perhaps matching TRBD1 (5 bases). V lost 3 bases, J lost 7 bases, and 12 bases lay in between. Germline V gene sequence: CDR1 SGHAT, CDR2 FQNNGV. The CDR3 runs to 13 residues. CDR3 sequence (DNA): TGTGCCAGCAGCTTGGAAGGACAATTTGAAGCTTTCTTT. This sequence encodes CASSLEGQFEAFF. The whole variable domain, remainder taken from reference TRBV11-2 and TRBJ1-1, is EAGVAQSPRYKIIEKRQSVAFWCNPISGHATLYWYQQILGQGPKLLIQFQNNGVVDDSQLPKDRFSAERLKGVDSTLKIQPAKLEDSAVYLCASSLEGQFEAFFGQGTRLTVV.

The genes are TRBV5-6 and TRBJ2-7; 9 bases are a match to TRBD1. This CDR3 has 14 amino acids. CDR1 SGHDT and CDR2 YYEEEE come from the germline V gene. The trim removed 6 bases at V and 2 bases at J, leaving 6 bases unmatched. CDR3 sequence: CASTLGTGPYEQYF. Written as DNA, the CDR3 is TGTGCCAGCACTTTGGGGACAGGGCCCTACGAGCAGTACTTC.

The chain recombines TRBV18 with TRBJ2-7, with D uncertain. Germline V lookup: CDR1 KGHSH, CDR2 LQKENI. V lost 1 base and J 1 base, leaving 8 bases between the germline ends. The CDR3 has 14 residues. CDR3 region: CASSPQGESYEQYF. The CDR3 region has the DNA TGTGCCAGCTCACCACAAGGAGAGTCCTACGAGCAGTACTTC.

The chain is built from TRBV28 and TRBJ1-1; TRBD1 matches at 8 bases. V trimming: 5 bases; J trimming: 1 base; junction bases outside the gene matches: 6. The CDR3 contains 15 residues. CDR1 is MDHEN, CDR2 SYDVKM, per germline. CDR3 DNA sequence: TGTGCCAGCAGTAGCCGGACAGGGAGGAACACTGAAGCTTTCTTT. Protein product: CASSSRTGRNTEAFF. The variable domain in full, completed from reference TRBV28 and TRBJ1-1, reads DVKVTQSSRYLVKRTGEKVFLECVQDMDHENMFWYRQDPGLGLRLIYFSYDVKMKEKGDIPEGYSVSREKKERFSLILESASTNQTSMYLCASSSRTGRNTEAFFGQGTRLTVV.

The rearrangement links TRBV6-5 to TRBJ1-2; 7 bases agree with TRBD1. V was pared by 10 bases and J by 4 bases, with 15 bases of the junction left unmatched. The length of the CDR3 is 15 residues. Germline lookup yields CDR1 MNHEY and CDR2 SVGAGI. The CDR3 sequence: CANRQGDILLYGYTF. Here the CDR3 DNA reads TGTGCCAACAGACAGGGCGATATACTTCTCTATGGCTACACCTTC.

The V gene is TRBV11-3, the J gene TRBJ1-3; no reliable D call. The V gene lost 5 bases and the J gene lost 4 bases, with 9 bases spanning the gap. Germline V gene sequence: CDR1 SGHNT, CDR2 YENEEA. CDR3 length: 13 residues. CDR3: CASSRGEGNTIYF. The CDR3, as DNA: TGTGCCAGCAGCCGCGGTGAGGGAAACACCATATATTTT.

V gene TRBV4-1 combines with J gene TRBJ2-7; TRBD1 matches at 7 bases. The CDR3 runs to 17 residues. The V segment lost 0 bases and the J segment 3 bases; nucleotides outside the gene matches: 11. Germline lookup yields CDR1 MGHRA and CDR2 YSYEKL. CDR3 in amino acids: CASSQEGTRQGGYEQYF. CDR3 nucleotides: TGCGCCAGCAGCCAAGAAGGGACCCGACAGGGCGGCTACGAGCAGTACTTC.

This clone was detected only once. The chain joins TRBV30 to TRBJ1-6; unclear D gene. The germline V gene encodes CDR1 GTSNPN and CDR2 SVGIG (reference sequence). Deletions cut 3 bases from V and 9 bases from J, with 12 bases between. The CDR3 loop spans 13 amino acids. CDR3 sequence reads: CAWSHQDSSPLHF. The CDR3, as DNA: TGTGCCTGGAGCCACCAGGATAGTTCACCCCTCCACTTT. The full variable domain, completed using reference TRBV30 and TRBJ1-6, is SQTIHQWPATLVQPVGSPLSLECTVEGTSNPNLYWYRQAAGRGLQLLFYSVGIGQISSEVPQNLSASRPQDRQFILSSKKLLLSDSGFYLCAWSHQDSSPLHFGNGTRLTVT.

CDR3 DNA sequence: TGTGCCAGCAGATCCAACGGACTAGGTCAACGAGAGACCCAGTACTTC. Its translation: CASRSNGLGQRETQYF. The gene calls are TRBV6-6 and TRBJ2-5; TRBD2 matches at 7 bases. There are 16 residues in the CDR3. Germline V CDR1 and CDR2: MNHNY, SVGAGI (reference sequence). After removal of 6 bases from V and 4 bases from J, the junction contained 14 bases not matched to a gene.

The V and J genes are TRBV28 and TRBJ1-2, with 8 bases identical to TRBD1. The CDR3 length is 15 residues. Germline CDR1 reads MDHEN; CDR2 reads SYDVKM. The trim removed 5 bases at V and 1 base at J, leaving 6 bases unmatched. In nucleotides, the CDR3 is TGTGCCAGCAGTCTACGGGACAGGAATAACTATGGCTACACCTTC. Protein: CASSLRDRNNYGYTF.

The V call is TRBV27, the J call TRBJ1-4; a weak D match, TRBD1 (5 bases). Looked up from germline, CDR1 is MNHEY and CDR2 is SMNVEV (reference sequence). Trimming left V 5 bases short and J 8 bases short, with 12 bases between. The CDR3 spans 13 residues. Here the CDR3 reads CASSPQTEEKLFF. The CDR3 bases are TGTGCCAGCAGTCCACAGACAGAAGAAAAACTGTTTTTT.

The chain uses TRBV24-1 and TRBJ2-1, with a possible D match to TRBD1 (5 bases). Germline V gene lookup returns CDR1 KGHDR and CDR2 SFDVKD. The V end lost 2 bases, the J end lost 4 bases, and 17 bases lay between the germline ends. This CDR3 spans 17 amino acids. For the CDR3, the DNA is TGTGCCACCAGTGATTCTGGACCGGACAATGCGTACAATGAGCAGTTCTTC. It translates to CATSDSGPDNAYNEQFF.

The genes are TRBV6-5 and TRBJ2-1; possibly TRBD2 for D (7 bases). V was shortened by 6 bases and J by 8 bases, with 14 bases between the two germline ends. The CDR3 consists of 13 residues. Looked up from germline, CDR1 is MNHEY and CDR2 is SVGAGI. CDR3 nucleotides: TGTGCCAGCAGGAGGGGGGGGCGGGATGAGCAGTTCTTC. This gives the protein CASRRGGRDEQFF.

The rearrangement joins TRBV19 to TRBJ1-1; unclear D gene. The germline V gene has CDR1 LNHDA and CDR2 SQIVND (reference sequence). The CDR3 extends over 12 amino acids. The V end was cut by 3 bases, the J end by 5 bases, with 7 bases between. The DNA for the CDR3 is TGTGCCAGTAGTATTTCTCGGACTGAAGCTTTCTTT. This gives the protein CASSISRTEAFF.

This chain connects TRBV27 to TRBJ1-2, with 7 bases matching TRBD1. V shed 2 bases, J shed 4 bases, and the junction held 4 bases outside the gene matches. Germline V lookup: CDR1 MNHEY, CDR2 SMNVEV (reference sequence). CDR3 size: 14 residues. The CDR3 sequence is CASSLNTGVYGYTF. The CDR3 coding sequence is TGTGCCAGCAGTTTAAACACAGGGGTCTATGGCTACACCTTC.

CDR3 protein: CASSQSTGSREQYF. The CDR3 nucleotides read TGCGCCAGCAGCCAGTCGACAGGGTCGCGGGAGCAGTACTTC. The V call is TRBV4-1, the J call TRBJ2-7, with TRBD1 identical over 7 bases. This CDR3 is 14 amino acids long. Germline CDR1 and CDR2: MGHRA and YSYEKL. J gave up 7 bases and V 3 bases, and 9 bases lay outside the gene matches.

J is TRBJ2-7 and V is TRBV4-3, with TRBD1 matching 7 bases. V lost 4 bases and J lost 0; bases outside the gene matches: 9. Germline CDR1 LGHNA, CDR2 YSLEER. The length of the CDR3 is 16 residues. CDR3 nucleotides: TGCGCCAGCAGCCTTGAGCCGGGACAGACCTCCTACGAGCAGTACTTC. Amino acids: CASSLEPGQTSYEQYF.